Presented here are 23 T cell receptor beta chains from one specimen sequenced in a study of identical twins. TCRdb analysed the 5' RACE reads with MiXCR anew, one entry per CDR3 protein. The sample records 450,000 or so distinct CDR3 sequences, over 12% being singletons. These same records also appear under a second study, on yellow fever vaccine responses in identical twins.

The sample consisted of CD4+ T cells sorted from blood. All receptors come from a woman between 18 and 29 years old in good health.

The table lists this clonotype with a few counts. V is TRBV20-1 and J is TRBJ2-1; D is undetermined. The CDR3 extends over 13 amino acids. Germline lookup yields CDR1 DFQATT and CDR2 SNEGSKA (reference sequence). The germline V and J ends were trimmed by 3 bases and 2 bases, with 8 bases remaining between them. CDR3 DNA: TGCAGTGCTAGGACTGACACCTACAATGAGCAGTTCTTC. It translates to CSARTDTYNEQFF.

This clonotype occurred a few times. The chain recombines TRBV20-1 with TRBJ2-3, with D uncertain. The CDR3 length is 14 residues. The V end lost 6 bases, the J end lost 0 bases, and 13 bases lay between the germline ends. CDR1 and CDR2 from the germline V gene are DFQATT and SNEGSKA (reference sequence). The CDR3 coding sequence is TGCAGTGCGCCCCCCCCTAGAAGCACAGATACGCAGTATTTT. Translation gives CSAPPPRSTDTQYF.

This chain links TRBV6-1 with TRBJ2-3, with 11 nucleotides matching TRBD1. Trimming cost V 6 bases and J 1 base; bases outside gene matches: 6. CDR3 length: 16 residues. CDR1 and CDR2 from the germline V gene are MNHNS and SASEGT. CDR3 loop: CASRPGQGVGTDTQYF. The CDR3 DNA is TGTGCCAGCAGGCCGGGACAGGGGGTAGGCACAGATACGCAGTATTTT.

This chain connects TRBV12-3 or TRBV12-4 to TRBJ2-1, with 7 bases identical to TRBD1. This CDR3 is built from 15 residues. V trimming: 3 bases; J trimming: 7 bases; junction bases outside the gene matches: 9. CDR3 loop: CASSFRQGSWNEQFF. The CDR3, as DNA: TGTGCCAGCAGTTTCCGACAGGGTTCTTGGAATGAGCAGTTCTTC.

The V and J genes are TRBV20-1 and TRBJ2-7; D perhaps matches TRBD1 (5 bases). The CDR3 loop spans 13 amino acids. Germline CDR1 DFQATT, CDR2 SNEGSKA (reference sequence). The V end was cut by 5 bases, the J end by 0 bases, with 11 bases between. CDR3 nucleotides: TGCAGTGCTTTACCCGGACACTCCTACGAGCAGTACTTC. Amino acids: CSALPGHSYEQYF.

V is TRBV20-1 and J is TRBJ2-2, with TRBD2 as a possible D gene (5 bases). CDR3 size: 11 residues. The germline CDR1 and CDR2 sequences are DFQATT and SNEGSKA (reference sequence). V gave up 5 bases and J gave up 6 bases, with 7 bases separating them. CDR3 amino acids: CSAEGPGELFF. CDR3 nucleotide sequence: TGCAGTGCTGAGGGTCCCGGGGAGCTGTTTTTT.

The chain carries TRBV10-1 and TRBJ2-1, with no clear D. The CDR3 extends over 14 amino acids. Per the germline V gene, CDR1 is WNHNN and CDR2 is SYGVQD (reference sequence). Trimming cost V 4 bases and J 6 bases, with 13 bases left between them. The CDR3 nucleotides read TGCGCCAGCAGTGTTGACCAAGCCGCCAATGAGCAGTTCTTC. As protein: CASSVDQAANEQFF.

This clonotype was observed many times. V gene TRBV12-3 or TRBV12-4 combines with J gene TRBJ2-7, with D hard to call. The ends were cut back, 4 bases at V and 2 bases at J, with 9 bases in the middle. The CDR3 is 13 residues long. CDR3 amino acids: CASSSFDAYEQYF. The CDR3 DNA follows: TGTGCCAGCAGTTCCTTCGACGCCTACGAGCAGTACTTC.

The chain combines TRBV11-2 with TRBJ1-2; unclear D gene. Trimming took 1 base from V and 3 from J, leaving 9 bases between them. Looked up from germline, CDR1 is SGHAT and CDR2 is FQNNGV. The CDR3 loop spans 14 amino acids. In DNA form, the CDR3 reads TGTGCCAGCAGCTTAGGTCCGGGGTACTATGGCTACACCTTC. Amino acids: CASSLGPGYYGYTF.

This clonotype has ten or more counts. The CDR3 coding sequence is TGCGCCAGCAGCTTCGTGGGGCCGACCTACAATGAGCAGTTCTTC. Translated: CASSFVGPTYNEQFF. This sequence joins TRBV5-1 and TRBJ2-1; a weak D match, TRBD1 (5 bases). CDR3 length: 15 amino acids. The V gene lost 2 bases and the J gene lost 2 bases, with 11 bases spanning the gap. Germline CDR1 and CDR2: SGHRS and YFSETQ.

The gene calls are TRBV20-1 and TRBJ2-5; D is perhaps TRBD2 (7 bases). V shed 6 bases and J shed 1 base, with 27 bases lying between them. Per the germline V gene, CDR1 is DFQATT and CDR2 is SNEGSKA (reference sequence). CDR3 length: 18 amino acids. CDR3 in amino acids: CSAQSPSSLGGAQETQYF. The DNA of the CDR3 is TGCAGTGCACAGAGTCCCAGCAGTTTAGGGGGGGCCCAAGAGACCCAGTACTTC.

The chain combines TRBV24-1 with TRBJ2-5; D not resolved. The CDR3 spans 13 residues. Germline V gene sequence: CDR1 KGHDR, CDR2 SFDVKD. The V end was cut by 2 bases, the J end by 1 base, with 4 bases between. CDR3 nucleotides: TGTGCCACCAGTGATTATTTCCAAGAGACCCAGTACTTC. Translated, it gives CATSDYFQETQYF.

V is TRBV4-2 and J is TRBJ2-1, with 7 positions matching TRBD2. Germline CDR1 LGHNA, CDR2 YNFKEQ. V was pared by 4 bases and J by 5 bases, with 8 bases of the junction left unmatched. The CDR3 covers 15 residues. The CDR3 coding sequence is TGTGCCAGCAGCCGGGAGGGCAGCAACGACAATGAGCAGTTCTTC. It is translated as CASSREGSNDNEQFF.

V usage is TRBV11-2 and J usage is TRBJ2-7; D ambiguous. V lost 1 base and J 2 bases, leaving 9 bases between the germline ends. The CDR3 totals 14 residues. Germline values: CDR1 SGHAT, CDR2 FQNNGV. Written as DNA, the CDR3 is TGTGCCAGCAGCTTAGCACAGAAACCCTACGAGCAGTACTTC. Protein: CASSLAQKPYEQYF.

This clonotype has a handful of counts. This chain links TRBV5-1 with TRBJ2-3, with D tentatively TRBD2 (6 bases). Per germline, CDR1 SGHRS and CDR2 YFSETQ. The CDR3 runs to 15 residues. The V gene lost 4 bases and the J gene lost 2 bases, with 14 bases spanning the gap. For the CDR3, the DNA is TGCGCCAGCAGCCATACTAGCTCCCCCACAGATACGCAGTATTTT. This codes for CASSHTSSPTDTQYF.

The rearrangement joins TRBV9 to TRBJ2-1; the match to TRBD1 covers 9 bases. The CDR3 is made up of 15 amino acids. Germline CDR1 reads SGDLS; CDR2 reads YYNGEE. Losses at the gene ends were 3 bases for V and 8 bases for J; bases not matched to a gene: 9. The CDR3 nucleotides read TGTGCCAGCAGCGGGGGGGGGACAGGGATCGATGAGCAGTTCTTC. It is translated as CASSGGGTGIDEQFF. The full variable domain, its missing parts supplied by reference TRBV9 and TRBJ2-1, is DSGVTQTPKHLITATGQRVTLRCSPRSGDLSVYWYQQSLDQGLQFLIQYYNGEERAKGNILERFSAQQFPDLHSELNLSSLELGDSALYFCASSGGGTGIDEQFFGPGTRLTVL.

A word on this clonotype: At one end, the junction sequence differs from germline, possibly due to a read error. The chain links TRBV7-2 to TRBJ2-7; D is uncertain. This CDR3 comprises 14 residues. The germline V gene encodes CDR1 SGHTA and CDR2 FQGNSA. CDR3 in amino acids: CASRLDRQLREQYF. In DNA, the CDR3 is TGTGCCAGCAGGTTAGACCGTCAACTTAGGGAGCAGTACTTC.

The rearrangement uses TRBV12-3 or TRBV12-4 and TRBJ2-7; D is undetermined. The CDR3 contains 15 residues. Trimming took off 11 bases at V and 1 base at J, with 21 bases between the two ends. The CDR3 loop reads CAPTLLAADSYEQYF. The CDR3 DNA is TGTGCCCCAACCTTATTGGCGGCTGATTCCTACGAGCAGTACTTC.

This chain connects TRBV5-1 to TRBJ2-7; 7 bases line up with TRBD1. Germline-derived CDR1 and CDR2 are SGHRS and YFSETQ. Trimming at V came to 0 bases and at J to 3 bases, leaving 3 bases not matched to a gene. The CDR3 sequence is 14 residues long. The CDR3 DNA follows: TGCGCCAGCAGCTTGGGGGGACAGTTCTACGAGCAGTACTTC. Translation: CASSLGGQFYEQYF.

The chain employs TRBV6-5 and TRBJ1-2; D might be TRBD1 (5 bases). Deletions cut 4 bases from V and 5 bases from J, with 14 bases between. The CDR3 covers 14 residues. Germline lookup yields CDR1 MNHEY and CDR2 SVGAGI. The CDR3 sequence: CASSSPGPKYGYTF. The CDR3 DNA reads as TGTGCCAGCAGTTCGCCGGGACCGAAGTATGGCTACACCTTC.

This rearrangement joins TRBV3-1 to TRBJ2-5; a possible D gene is TRBD1 (5 bases). Germline lookup yields CDR1 LGHDT and CDR2 YNNKEL (reference sequence). V gave up 1 base and J gave up 4 bases, with 7 bases separating them. CDR3 length equals 13 residues. For the CDR3, the DNA is TGTGCCAGCAGCCAAGCAGGGCTAGAGACCCAGTACTTC. Residues: CASSQAGLETQYF.

This clonotype was detected a few times. The chain recombines TRBV10-2 with TRBJ2-7; possible D gene TRBD2, 5 bases. Trimming removed 0 bases at V and 9 bases at J, with 12 bases between. Germline CDR1 and CDR2: WSHSY and SAAADI. The CDR3 contains 13 residues. The CDR3 nucleotides are TGCGCCAGCAGTGAGTCGGGGAGCCCCTTGCAGTACTTC. Amino acids: CASSESGSPLQYF.

The CDR3 loop is CASRARRTGELFF. CDR3 DNA: TGTGCCAGTCGGGCCAGGCGCACCGGGGAGCTGTTTTTT. The chain links TRBV2 to TRBJ2-2; D is unclear. This CDR3 is built from 13 residues. V was pared by 9 bases and J by 4 bases, with 12 bases between. Looked up from germline, CDR1 is SNHLY and CDR2 is FYNNEI.